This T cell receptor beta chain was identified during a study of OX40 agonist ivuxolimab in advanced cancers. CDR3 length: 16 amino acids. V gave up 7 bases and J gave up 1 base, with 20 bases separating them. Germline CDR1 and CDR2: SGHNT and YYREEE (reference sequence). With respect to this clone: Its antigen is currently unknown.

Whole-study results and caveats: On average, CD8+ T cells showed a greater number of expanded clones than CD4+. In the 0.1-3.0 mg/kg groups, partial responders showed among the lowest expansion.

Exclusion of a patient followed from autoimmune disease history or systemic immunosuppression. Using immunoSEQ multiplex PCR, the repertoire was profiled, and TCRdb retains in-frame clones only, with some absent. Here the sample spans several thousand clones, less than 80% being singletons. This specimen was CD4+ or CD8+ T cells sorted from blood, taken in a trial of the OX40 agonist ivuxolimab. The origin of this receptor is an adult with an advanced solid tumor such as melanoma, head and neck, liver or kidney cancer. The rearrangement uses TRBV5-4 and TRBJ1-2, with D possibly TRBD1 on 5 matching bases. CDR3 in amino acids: CASSHEGLKYNYGYTF. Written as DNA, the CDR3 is TGTGCCAGCTCCCACGAGGGACTGAAGTATAACTATGGCTACACCTTC.